This TCR beta chain derives from a study of neurological immune-mediated disorders. For the sorted libraries, about a million CD4+ or CD8+ T cells were used. The CDR3 spans 14 residues. The germline V gene encodes CDR1 SGHRS and CDR2 YFSETQ. V gave up 0 bases and J gave up 5 bases; unmatched junction bases: 3. 5'RACE generated cDNA with 10-nucleotide random UMIs. Each CDR3 protein is one row after TCRdb ran MiXCR on the 5' RACE reads. The sample has roughly 30,000 distinct CDR3 sequences; less than 6% are singletons. This clonotype was detected many times. This chain uses TRBV5-1 with TRBJ1-2; 8 positions match TRBD1. Sequencing was performed on CD4+ T cells from blood. The receptor was derived from a woman between 45 and 60 years old in good health. CDR3 sequence: CASSLGTGIYGYTF. The CDR3 DNA follows: TGCGCCAGCAGCTTGGGGACAGGGATATATGGCTACACCTTC.